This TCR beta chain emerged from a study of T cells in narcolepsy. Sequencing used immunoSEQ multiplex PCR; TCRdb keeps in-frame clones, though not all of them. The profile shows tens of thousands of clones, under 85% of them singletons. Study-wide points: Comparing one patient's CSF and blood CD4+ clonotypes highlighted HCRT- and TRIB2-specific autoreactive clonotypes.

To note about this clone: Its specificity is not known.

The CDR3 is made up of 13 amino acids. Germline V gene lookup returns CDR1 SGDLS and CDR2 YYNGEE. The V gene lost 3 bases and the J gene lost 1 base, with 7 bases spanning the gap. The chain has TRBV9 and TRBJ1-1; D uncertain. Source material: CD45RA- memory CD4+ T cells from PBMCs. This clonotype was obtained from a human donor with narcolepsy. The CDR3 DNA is TGTGCCAGCAGCGCTTGGGGGAACACTGAAGCTTTCTTT. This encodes CASSAWGNTEAFF.